Sequencing of this T cell receptor (beta chain) was carried out in a study of blood T cell repertoires in COVID-19 (TCRdb year 2020). About the full investigation: Collaborator samples came from the United States, Italy and Spain and covered acute and convalescent phases of COVID-19. The material from the prospective study consisted of cDNA or gDNA derived from T cells, B-cell-depleted T cells, or PBMCs. Deeply sampled blood TCRbeta repertoires from subjects exposed to, actively infected with, or recovered from COVID-19 were included in the dataset. The repertoires were released in a freely available public database intended as a resource for research on the immune response to SARS-CoV-2. The samples were drawn from two sources: the first 160 participants of the ongoing ImmuneRACE study, and over 950 subjects contributed by 6 global collaborators. The sample metadata nearly always contained a de-identified subject ID, COVID-19 status, age in years and sex. Where available, HLA class I and class II types were taken from metadata supplied by the sample provider and were not determined by assay-based typing. General findings and caveats noted by the study authors: The amount of clinical and demographic metadata varied by source and participant and was provided uncurated.

Participants in the prospective study were enrolled through a virtual design, were aged roughly 18 to 100 years, and lived in about 25 United States geographic areas. Cohort assignment in the prospective study relied on participant-reported clinical history from a screening survey and a study questionnaire. For ImmuneRACE Cohort 3, a participant was defined as recovered based on two consecutive negative NP/OP PCR tests, clearance by a healthcare professional, or resolution of symptoms. Each participant in the prospective study had whole blood, serum and a nasopharyngeal or oropharyngeal swab collected by mobile phlebotomists. Additional blood draws and questionnaires over an approximately two-month period could optionally be provided by prospective study participants. Before DNA extraction, blood samples from the prospective study were shipped at room temperature or frozen. Per the germline V gene, MDHEN is the CDR1 and SYDVKM is the CDR2. From the cysteine through the phenylalanine, the CDR3 covers 15 amino acids. The sequence is cut down to CDR3 DNA, 45 bases in frame from base 1. V drops 6 bases and J drops 5 bases, leaving 17 bases in between.

The immunoSEQ Assay, a bias-controlled multiplex PCR, was used to amplify TCRbeta CDR3 regions from genomic DNA. The source study handled its data this way. The number of nucleated cells in each sample was estimated by amplification of reference gene primers within the assay. To quantify the absolute abundance of each unique TCRbeta CDR3 rearrangement, sequence reads were collapsed and filtered. Productive Simpson clonality was computed per sample as the square root of Simpson's diversity index over productive rearrangements. Not all clones reach the TCRdb copy of this immuneACCESS table, which keeps in-frame sequences only. Checked studies attribute under half of the gap to unresolved V genes and leave the rest unexplained. The V and J calls and clone size come from that table; D and trimming were worked out from the DNA. Present in this sample are under 200,000 clones, about 84% of which were seen just once. Over 9.5% of the sample comes from the top ten.

Comment on this clone: Its antigen remains unidentified. Base-call qualities are not available, and no considerably larger clone is one nucleotide away.

This receptor was identified in a man aged 50 to 59 who had recovered from COVID-19. The specimen was PBMCs or T cells enriched from blood (not recorded which). The chain couples TRBV28 to TRBJ1-5; TRBD1 is possibly the D segment (5 matching bases). The bases are TGTGCCAGCAGCCTAGGAGGGACGGCTCATCAGCCCCAGCATTTT. This codes for CASSLGGTAHQPQHF.